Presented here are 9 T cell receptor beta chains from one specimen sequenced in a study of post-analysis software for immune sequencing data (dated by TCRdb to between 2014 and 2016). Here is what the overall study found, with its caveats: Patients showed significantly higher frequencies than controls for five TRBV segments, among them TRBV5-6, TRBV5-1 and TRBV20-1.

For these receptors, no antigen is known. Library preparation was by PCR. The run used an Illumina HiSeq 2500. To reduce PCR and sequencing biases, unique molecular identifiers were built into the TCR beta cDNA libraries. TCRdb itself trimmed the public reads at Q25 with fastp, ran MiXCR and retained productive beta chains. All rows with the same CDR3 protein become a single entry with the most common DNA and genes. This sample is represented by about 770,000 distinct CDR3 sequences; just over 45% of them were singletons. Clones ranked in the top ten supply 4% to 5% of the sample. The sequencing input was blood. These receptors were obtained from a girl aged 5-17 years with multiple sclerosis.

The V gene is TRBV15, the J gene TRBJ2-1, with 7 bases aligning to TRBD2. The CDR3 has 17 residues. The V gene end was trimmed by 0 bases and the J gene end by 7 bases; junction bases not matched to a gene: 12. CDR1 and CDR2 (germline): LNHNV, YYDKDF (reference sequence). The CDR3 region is CATSRDSGGGPTNEQFF. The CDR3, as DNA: TGTGCCACCAGCAGAGATTCTGGCGGGGGACCTACTAATGAGCAGTTCTTC.

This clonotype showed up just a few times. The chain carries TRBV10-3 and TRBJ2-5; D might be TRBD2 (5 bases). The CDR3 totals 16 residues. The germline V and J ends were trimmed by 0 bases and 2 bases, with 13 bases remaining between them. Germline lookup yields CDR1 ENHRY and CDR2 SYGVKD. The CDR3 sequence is CAISESRAGPQETQYF. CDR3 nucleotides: TGTGCCATCAGTGAGTCGAGGGCAGGACCTCAAGAGACCCAGTACTTC.

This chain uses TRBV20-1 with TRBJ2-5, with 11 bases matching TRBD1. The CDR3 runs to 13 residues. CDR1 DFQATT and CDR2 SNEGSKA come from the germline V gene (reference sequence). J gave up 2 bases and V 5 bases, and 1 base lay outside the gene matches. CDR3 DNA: TGCAGTGCTGGGACAGGGGGACAAGAGACCCAGTACTTC. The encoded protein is CSAGTGGQETQYF.

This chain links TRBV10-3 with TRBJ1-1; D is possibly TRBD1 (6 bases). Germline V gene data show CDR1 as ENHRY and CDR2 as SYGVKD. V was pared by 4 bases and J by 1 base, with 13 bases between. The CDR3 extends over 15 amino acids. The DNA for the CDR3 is TGTGCCATCAGTGTGCAGGGGCTCGGGAACACTGAAGCTTTCTTT. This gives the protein CAISVQGLGNTEAFF.

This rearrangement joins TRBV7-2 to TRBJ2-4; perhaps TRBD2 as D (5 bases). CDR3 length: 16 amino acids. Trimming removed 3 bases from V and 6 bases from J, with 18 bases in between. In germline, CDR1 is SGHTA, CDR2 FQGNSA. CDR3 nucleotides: TGTGCCAGCAGCTTGGCATTTTCAGCGGACTTAAACATTCAGTACTTC. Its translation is CASSLAFSADLNIQYF.

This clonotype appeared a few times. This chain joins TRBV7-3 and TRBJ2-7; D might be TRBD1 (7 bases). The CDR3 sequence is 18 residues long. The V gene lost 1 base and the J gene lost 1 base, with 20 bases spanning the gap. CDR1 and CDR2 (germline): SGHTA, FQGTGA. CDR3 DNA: TGTGCCAGCAGCTTAAAGGGGGCCGGGGGAATCGGGTCCTACGAGCAGTACTTC. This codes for CASSLKGAGGIGSYEQYF.

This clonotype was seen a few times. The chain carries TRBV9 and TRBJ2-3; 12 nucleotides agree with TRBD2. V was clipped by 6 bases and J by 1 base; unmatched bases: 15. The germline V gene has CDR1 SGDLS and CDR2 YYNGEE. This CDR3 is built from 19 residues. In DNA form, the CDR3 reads TGTGCCAGCACCAAGGGTCTAGCGGGAGGGGAAGCGGGCACAGATACGCAGTATTTT. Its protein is CASTKGLAGGEAGTDTQYF.

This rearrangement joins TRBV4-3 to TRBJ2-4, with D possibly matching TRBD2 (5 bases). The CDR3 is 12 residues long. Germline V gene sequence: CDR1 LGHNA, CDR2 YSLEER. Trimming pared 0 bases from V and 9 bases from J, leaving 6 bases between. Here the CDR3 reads CASSQDRGIQYF. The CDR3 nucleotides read TGCGCCAGCAGCCAAGATCGGGGCATTCAGTACTTC.

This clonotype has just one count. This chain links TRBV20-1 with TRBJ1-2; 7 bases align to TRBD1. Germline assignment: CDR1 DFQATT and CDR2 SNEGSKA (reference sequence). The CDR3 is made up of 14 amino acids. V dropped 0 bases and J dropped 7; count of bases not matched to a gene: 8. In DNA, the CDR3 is TGCAGTGCTAGAGATCTCGGGACAGCGGGTGGCTACACCTTC. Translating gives CSARDLGTAGGYTF.